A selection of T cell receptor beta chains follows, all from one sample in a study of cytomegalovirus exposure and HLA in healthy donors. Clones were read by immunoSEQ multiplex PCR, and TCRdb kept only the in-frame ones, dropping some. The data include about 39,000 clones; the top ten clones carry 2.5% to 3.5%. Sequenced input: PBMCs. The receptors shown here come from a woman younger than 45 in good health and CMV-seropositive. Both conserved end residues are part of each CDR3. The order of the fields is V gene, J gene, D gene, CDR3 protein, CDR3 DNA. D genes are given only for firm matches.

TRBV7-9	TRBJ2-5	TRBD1	CASSLVQGAETQYF	TGTGCCAGCAGCTTAGTACAGGGGGCAGAGACCCAGTACTTC
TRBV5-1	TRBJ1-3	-	CASSSTGPRTNSGNTIYF	TGCGCCAGCAGCTCCACAGGGCCGCGAACGAATTCTGGAAACACCATATATTTT
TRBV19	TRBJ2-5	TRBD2	CASTPQRGGETQYF	TGTGCCAGTACTCCCCAGCGGGGGGGGGAGACCCAGTACTTC
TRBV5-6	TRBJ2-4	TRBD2	CASSFRASGGPNIQYF	TGTGCCAGCAGCTTTCGGGCTAGCGGGGGGCCAAACATTCAATACTTC
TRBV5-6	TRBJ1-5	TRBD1	CASSLDREQPQHF	TGTGCCAGCAGCCTGGACAGGGAGCAGCCCCAGCATTTT
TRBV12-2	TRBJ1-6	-	CASRFRDSNSPLHF	TGTGCAAGTCGCTTTCGGGACAGTAATTCACCCCTCCACTTT
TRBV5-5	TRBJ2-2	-	CASSRNTGELFF	TGTGCCAGCAGCCGGAACACCGGGGAGCTGTTTTTT
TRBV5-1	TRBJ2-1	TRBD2	CASSLEGGGSYNEQFF	TGCGCCAGCAGCTTGGAAGGCGGGGGGTCCTACAATGAGCAGTTCTTC
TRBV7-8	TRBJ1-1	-	CASSLAGVAGLGGAFF	TGTGCCAGCAGCTTAGCGGGGGTTGCCGGCCTGGGGGGAGCTTTCTTT
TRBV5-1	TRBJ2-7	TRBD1	CASSFDRAIYEQYF	TGCGCCAGCAGCTTCGACAGGGCCATCTACGAGCAGTACTTC
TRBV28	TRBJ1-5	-	CASRSQINQPQHF	TGTGCCAGCAGATCCCAGATCAATCAGCCCCAGCATTTT
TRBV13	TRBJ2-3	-	CASSFPGGPRNTDTQYF	TGTGCCAGCAGCTTTCCCGGGGGGCCAAGAAACACAGATACGCAGTATTTT
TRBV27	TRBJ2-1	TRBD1	CASSFWDRLNNEQFF	TGTGCCAGCAGTTTCTGGGACAGGTTAAACAATGAGCAGTTCTTC
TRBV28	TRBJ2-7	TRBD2	CASTISGGSTSSYEQYF	TGTGCCAGCACTATTAGCGGGGGGTCAACGAGCTCCTACGAGCAGTACTTC
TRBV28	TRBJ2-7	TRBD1	CASRGTGSRKQYF	TGTGCCAGCCGCGGGACAGGGAGTAGAAAGCAGTACTTC